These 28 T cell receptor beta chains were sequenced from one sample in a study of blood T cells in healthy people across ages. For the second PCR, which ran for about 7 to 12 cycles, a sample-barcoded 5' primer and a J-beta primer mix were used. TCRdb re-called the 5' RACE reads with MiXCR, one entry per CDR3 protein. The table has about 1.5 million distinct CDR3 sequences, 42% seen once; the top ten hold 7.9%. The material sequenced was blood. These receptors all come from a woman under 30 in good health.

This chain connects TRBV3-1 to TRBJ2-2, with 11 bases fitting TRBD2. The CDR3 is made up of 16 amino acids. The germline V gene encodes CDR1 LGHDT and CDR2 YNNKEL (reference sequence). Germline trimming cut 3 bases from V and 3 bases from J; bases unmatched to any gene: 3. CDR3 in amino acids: CASSQVAGGDTGELFF. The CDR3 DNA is TGTGCCAGCAGCCAGGTAGCGGGAGGGGACACCGGGGAGCTGTTTTTT.

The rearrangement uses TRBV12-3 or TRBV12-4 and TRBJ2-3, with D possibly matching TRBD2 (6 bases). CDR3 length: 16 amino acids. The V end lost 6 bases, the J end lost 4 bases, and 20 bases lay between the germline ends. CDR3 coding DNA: TGTGCCAGCAGCCCCCCGGGACTCGCTCAGGCAGATACGCAGTATTTT. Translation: CASSPPGLAQADTQYF.

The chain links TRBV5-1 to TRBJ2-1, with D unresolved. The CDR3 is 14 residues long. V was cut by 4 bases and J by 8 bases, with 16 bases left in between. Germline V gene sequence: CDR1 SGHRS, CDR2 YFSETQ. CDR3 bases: TGCGCCAGCAGCCCCATAACCGGTGTTGATGAGCAGTTCTTC. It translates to CASSPITGVDEQFF. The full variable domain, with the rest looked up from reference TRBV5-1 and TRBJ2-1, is KAGVTQTPRYLIKTRGQQVTLSCSPISGHRSVSWYQQTPGQGLQFLFEYFSETQRNKGNFPGRFSGRQFSNSRSEMNVSTLELGDSALYLCASSPITGVDEQFFGPGTRLTVL.

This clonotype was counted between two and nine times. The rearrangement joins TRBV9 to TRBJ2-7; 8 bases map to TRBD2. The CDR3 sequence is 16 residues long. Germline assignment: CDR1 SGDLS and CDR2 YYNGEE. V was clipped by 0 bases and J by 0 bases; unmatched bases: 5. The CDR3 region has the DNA TGTGCCAGCAGCGTAGGACTAGCGCTTAGCTCCTACGAGCAGTACTTC. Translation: CASSVGLALSSYEQYF.

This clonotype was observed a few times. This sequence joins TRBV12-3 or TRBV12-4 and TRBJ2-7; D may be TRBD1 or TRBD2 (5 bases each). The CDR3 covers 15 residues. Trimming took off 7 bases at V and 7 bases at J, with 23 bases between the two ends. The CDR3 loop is CASTLEGTGRYEQYF. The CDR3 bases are TGTGCCAGCACCTTAGAGGGGACCGGTAGGTATGAGCAGTACTTC.

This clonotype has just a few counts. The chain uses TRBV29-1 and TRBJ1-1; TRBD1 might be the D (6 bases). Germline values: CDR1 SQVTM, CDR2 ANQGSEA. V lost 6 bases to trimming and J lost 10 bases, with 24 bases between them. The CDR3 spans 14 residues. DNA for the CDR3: TGCAGCGTGGGTAGGACAGTCTCCCCGTCTTCAGCTTTCTTT. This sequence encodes CSVGRTVSPSSAFF.

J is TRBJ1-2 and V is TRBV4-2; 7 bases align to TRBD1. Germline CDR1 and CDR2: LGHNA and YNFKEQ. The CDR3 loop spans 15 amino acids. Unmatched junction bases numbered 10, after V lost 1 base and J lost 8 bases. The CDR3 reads CASSQALTGRQGYTF. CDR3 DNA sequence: TGTGCCAGCAGCCAAGCCCTGACAGGGCGACAGGGCTACACCTTC.

CDR3 sequence (DNA): TGTGCCAGCAGCTCGTGGGGTAGGGCCAAAAACATTCAGTACTTC. Its translation is CASSSWGRAKNIQYF. The rearrangement uses TRBV6-5 and TRBJ2-4; D is unresolved. V lost 6 bases and J 1 base, leaving 13 bases between the germline ends. CDR1 and CDR2 (germline): MNHEY, SVGAGI. The CDR3 runs 15 residues.

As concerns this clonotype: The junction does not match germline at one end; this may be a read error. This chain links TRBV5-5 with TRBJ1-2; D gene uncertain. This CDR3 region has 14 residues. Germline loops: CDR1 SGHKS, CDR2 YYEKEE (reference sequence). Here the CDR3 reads CASSLVVGDYGYTF. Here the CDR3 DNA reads TGCGCCAGCAGCTTGGTTGTTGGCGACTATGGCTACACCTTC.

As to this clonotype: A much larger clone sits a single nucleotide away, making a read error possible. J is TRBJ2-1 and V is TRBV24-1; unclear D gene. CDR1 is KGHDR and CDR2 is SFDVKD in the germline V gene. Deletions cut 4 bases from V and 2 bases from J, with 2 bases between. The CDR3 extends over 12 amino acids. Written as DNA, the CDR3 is TGTGCCACCAGTGAGCCCTACAATGAGCAGTTCTTC. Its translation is CATSEPYNEQFF.

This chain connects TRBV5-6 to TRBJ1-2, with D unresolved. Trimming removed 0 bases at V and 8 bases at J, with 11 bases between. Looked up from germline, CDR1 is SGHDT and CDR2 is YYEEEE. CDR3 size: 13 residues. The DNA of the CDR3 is TGTGCCAGCAGCTTGGTGGGCCCGGGGGGCTACACCTTC. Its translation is CASSLVGPGGYTF.

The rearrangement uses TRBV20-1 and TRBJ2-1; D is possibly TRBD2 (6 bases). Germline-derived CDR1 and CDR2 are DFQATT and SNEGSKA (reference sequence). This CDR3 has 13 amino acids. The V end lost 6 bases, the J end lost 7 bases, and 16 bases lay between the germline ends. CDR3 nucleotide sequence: TGCAGTGCCACCGGACTGGGGGGAAATGAGCAGTTCTTC. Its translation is CSATGLGGNEQFF.

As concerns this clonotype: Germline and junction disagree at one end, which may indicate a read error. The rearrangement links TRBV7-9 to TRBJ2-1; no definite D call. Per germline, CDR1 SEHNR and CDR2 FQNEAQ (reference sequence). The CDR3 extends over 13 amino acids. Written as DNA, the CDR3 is TGTGCCGGCAGCCCCTCCTCCTACAATGAGCAGTTCTTC. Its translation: CAGSPSSYNEQFF.

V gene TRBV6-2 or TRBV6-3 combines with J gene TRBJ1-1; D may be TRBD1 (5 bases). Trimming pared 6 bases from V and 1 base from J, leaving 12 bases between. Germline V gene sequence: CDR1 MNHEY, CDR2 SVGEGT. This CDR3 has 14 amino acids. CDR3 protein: CASSSGHANTEAFF. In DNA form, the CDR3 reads TGTGCCAGCAGCTCTGGACACGCGAACACTGAAGCTTTCTTT.

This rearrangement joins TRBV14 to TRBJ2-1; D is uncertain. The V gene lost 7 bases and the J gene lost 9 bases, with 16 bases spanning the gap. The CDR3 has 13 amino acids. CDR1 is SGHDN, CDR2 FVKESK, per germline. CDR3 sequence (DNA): TGTGCCAGCACTCAACTCCCGGTGGGTGAGCAGTTCTTC. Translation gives CASTQLPVGEQFF.

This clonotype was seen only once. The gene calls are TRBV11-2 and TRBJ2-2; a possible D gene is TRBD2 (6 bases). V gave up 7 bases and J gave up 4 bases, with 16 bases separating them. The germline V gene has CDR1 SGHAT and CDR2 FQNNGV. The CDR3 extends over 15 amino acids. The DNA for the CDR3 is TGTGCCAGCAACCCATCCGGGGGATCCACCGGGGAGCTGTTTTTT. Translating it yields CASNPSGGSTGELFF.

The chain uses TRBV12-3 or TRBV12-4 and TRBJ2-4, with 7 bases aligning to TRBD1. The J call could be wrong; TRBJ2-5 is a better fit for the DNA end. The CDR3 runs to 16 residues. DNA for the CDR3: TGTGCCAGCAGTTTAGCGGGACAGACTTCTTCAAAGACCCAGTACTTC. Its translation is CASSLAGQTSSKTQYF.

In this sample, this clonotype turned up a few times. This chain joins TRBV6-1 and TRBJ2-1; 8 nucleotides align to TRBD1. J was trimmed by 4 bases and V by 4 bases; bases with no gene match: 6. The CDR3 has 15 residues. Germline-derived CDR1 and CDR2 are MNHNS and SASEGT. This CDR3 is CASSGQQGVYNEQFF. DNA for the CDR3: TGTGCCAGCAGTGGACAACAGGGGGTTTACAATGAGCAGTTCTTC.

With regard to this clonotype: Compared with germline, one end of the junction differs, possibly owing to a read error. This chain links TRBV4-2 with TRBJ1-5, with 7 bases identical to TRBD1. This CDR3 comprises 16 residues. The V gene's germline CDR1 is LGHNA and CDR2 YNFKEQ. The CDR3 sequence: CTSSQVAGTDYQPQHF. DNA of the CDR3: TGTACCAGCAGCCAAGTGGCCGGGACAGATTATCAGCCCCAGCATTTT.

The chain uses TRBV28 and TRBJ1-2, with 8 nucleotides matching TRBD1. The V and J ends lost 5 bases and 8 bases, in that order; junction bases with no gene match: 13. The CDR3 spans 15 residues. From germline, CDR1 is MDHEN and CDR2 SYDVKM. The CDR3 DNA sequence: TGTGCCAGCAGTCAATCAGGGGGCGTCCTCTGGGGCTACACCTTC. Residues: CASSQSGGVLWGYTF.

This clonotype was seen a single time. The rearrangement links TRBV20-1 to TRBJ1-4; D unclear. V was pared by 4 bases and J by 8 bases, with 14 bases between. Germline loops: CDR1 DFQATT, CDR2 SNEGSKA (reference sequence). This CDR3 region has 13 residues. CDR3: CSAINEGGEKLFF. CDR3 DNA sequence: TGCAGTGCTATCAATGAGGGAGGGGAAAAACTGTTTTTT.

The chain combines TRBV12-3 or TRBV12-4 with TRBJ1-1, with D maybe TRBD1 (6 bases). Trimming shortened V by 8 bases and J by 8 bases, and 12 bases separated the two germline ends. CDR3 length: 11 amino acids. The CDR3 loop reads CASAGQREAFF. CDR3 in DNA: TGTGCCAGCGCTGGACAGCGGGAAGCTTTCTTT.

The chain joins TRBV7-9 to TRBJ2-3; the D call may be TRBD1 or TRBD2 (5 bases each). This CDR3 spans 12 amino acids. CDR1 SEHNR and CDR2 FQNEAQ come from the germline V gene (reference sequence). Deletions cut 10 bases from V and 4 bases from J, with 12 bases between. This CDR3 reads CATGWGSDTQYF. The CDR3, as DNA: TGTGCCACGGGGTGGGGCTCAGATACGCAGTATTTT.

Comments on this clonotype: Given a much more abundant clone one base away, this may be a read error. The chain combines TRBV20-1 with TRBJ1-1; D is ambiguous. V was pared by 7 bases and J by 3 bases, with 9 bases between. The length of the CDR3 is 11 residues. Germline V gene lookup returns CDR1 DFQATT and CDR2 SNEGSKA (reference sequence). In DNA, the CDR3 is TGCAGTGACAGTACGGACACTGAAGCTTTCTTT. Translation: CSDSTDTEAFF.

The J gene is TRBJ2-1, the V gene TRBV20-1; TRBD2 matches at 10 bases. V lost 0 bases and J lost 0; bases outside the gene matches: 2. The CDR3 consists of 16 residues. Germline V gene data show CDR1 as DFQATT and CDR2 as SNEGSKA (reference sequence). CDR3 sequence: CSARDSGRPSYNEQFF. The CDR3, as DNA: TGCAGTGCTAGAGATAGCGGGAGGCCCTCCTACAATGAGCAGTTCTTC.

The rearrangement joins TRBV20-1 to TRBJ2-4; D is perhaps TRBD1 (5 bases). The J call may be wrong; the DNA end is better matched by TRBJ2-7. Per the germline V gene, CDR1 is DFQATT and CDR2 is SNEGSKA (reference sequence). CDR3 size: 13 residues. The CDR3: CSAPVRQTYEQYF. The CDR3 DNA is TGCAGTGCCCCCGTAAGACAGACCTACGAGCAGTACTTC.

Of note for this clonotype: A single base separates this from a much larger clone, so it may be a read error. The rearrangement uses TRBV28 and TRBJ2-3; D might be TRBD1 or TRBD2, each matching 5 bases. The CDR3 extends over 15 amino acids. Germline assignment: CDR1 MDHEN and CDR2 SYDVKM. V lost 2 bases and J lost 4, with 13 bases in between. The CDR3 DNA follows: TGTGCCAGCAGTTTAGGGGGTGAAGGCGCAGATACGCAGTATTTT. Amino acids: CASSLGGEGADTQYF.

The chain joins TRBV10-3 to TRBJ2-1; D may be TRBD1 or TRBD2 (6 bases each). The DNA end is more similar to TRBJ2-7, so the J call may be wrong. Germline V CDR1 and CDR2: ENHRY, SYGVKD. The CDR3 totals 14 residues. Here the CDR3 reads CAIKLGKGGYEQYF. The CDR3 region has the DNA TGTGCCATCAAGTTGGGTAAGGGGGGCTACGAGCAGTACTTC.